The text below deals with one TCR beta chain. Its antigen remains unknown. This sample is part of a study of radiotherapy plus CTLA-4 blockade in lung cancer. Study as a whole: Disease control was achieved by 31% of patients, and objective responses by 18%.

Assay: immunoSEQ multiplex PCR; the TCRdb copy retains only in-frame clones and omits some. The sample records tens of thousands of clones, approximately 75% being singletons. Study observations and caveats: Blood-borne expansion of tumor-derived TCR clones followed radiotherapy plus ipilimumab. Interferon-beta and early blood T cell clone dynamics reportedly predicted response best.

V gave up 3 bases and J gave up 6 bases; unmatched junction bases: 1. Germline V CDR1 and CDR2: SNHLY, FYNNEI. This CDR3 region has 13 residues. CTLA-4 blockade using ipilimumab, together with focal radiation, was received by patients with chemo-refractory metastatic non-small-cell lung cancer. The TCR sequence derives from a human donor with non-small cell lung cancer that progressed on radiotherapy plus ipilimumab. V and J are TRBV2 and TRBJ1-5; the match to TRBD1 covers 8 bases. The specimen comprised peripheral blood, sampled from a patient treated with radiotherapy plus ipilimumab. The CDR3, as DNA: TGTGCCAGCAGTGACAGGGGGCCTCAGCCCCAGCATTTT. Protein: CASSDRGPQPQHF.